In its sample, the clone carrying this T cell receptor (beta chain) was seen many times. The sample originates from a study of T cells in Graves' hyperthyroidism and ophthalmopathy. TCR beta CDR3 regions were amplified from RNA transcripts. The primer set for the first-round RT-PCR of the TCR CDR3 was HTBI. Using its own MiXCR run on the multiplex PCR reads, TCRdb lists one record per CDR3 protein. Of roughly 400,000 distinct CDR3 sequences listed, around 16% are singletons. Trimming cost V 3 bases and J 4 bases; bases outside gene matches: 5. Germline V CDR1 and CDR2: SGHDN, FVKESK. The CDR3 consists of 14 residues.

The sample was blood. The source of this sequence is a woman aged 18-35 years with Graves' hyperthyroidism that later progressed to Graves' ophthalmopathy. The chain employs TRBV14 and TRBJ1-1, with 7 bases lining up with TRBD1. The CDR3 DNA is TGTGCCAGCAGCCATCAGGGGGGGCCCACTGAAGCTTTCTTT. Translated, it gives CASSHQGGPTEAFF.